This entry lists 7 T cell receptor beta chains sequenced from one sample in a study of Ad26.COV2.S vaccination and SARS-CoV-2 variants. The treatment here: some 20 received Ad26.COV2.S at low or high dose, single or two shots; 5 received placebo; per-sample allocation not given. Samples analyzed were those drawn on day 63 after the first vaccine or placebo injection. Assay: immunoSEQ multiplex PCR; the TCRdb copy retains only in-frame clones and omits some. The repertoire has over 200,000 clones, 70% to 90% of them found once; the top ten carry about 10%. The sequenced sample was peripheral blood, obtained in a trial of Ad26.COV2.S vaccine versus placebo. Receptors were obtained from a person aged 18-60 years who received the Ad26.COV2.S COVID-19 vaccine or a placebo.

This chain links TRBV7-2 with TRBJ2-1; D is unclear. Between the trimmed V and J ends, which lost 1 base and 2 bases, there was a span of 6 bases. Germline V gene sequence: CDR1 SGHTA, CDR2 FQGNSA. The CDR3 is 14 amino acids. The CDR3 sequence is CASSLEPTYNEQFF. Written as DNA, the CDR3 is TGTGCCAGCAGCTTAGAGCCAACCTACAATGAGCAGTTCTTC. Looking up the rest from reference TRBV7-2 and TRBJ2-1 gives the full variable domain: GAGVSQSPSNKVTEKGKDVELRCDPISGHTALYWYRQSLGQGLEFLIYFQGNSAPDKSGLPSDRFSAERTGGSVSTLTIQRTQQEDSAVYLCASSLEPTYNEQFFGPGTRLTVL.

The V gene is TRBV5-6, the J gene TRBJ1-6; D gene unclear. This CDR3 comprises 17 residues. Germline V gene data show CDR1 as SGHDT and CDR2 as YYEEEE. V shed 0 bases and J shed 10 bases, with 20 bases lying between them. In nucleotides, the CDR3 is TGTGCCAGCAGCTTGGGGGCGGGGTCGGGCAACGACTCACCCCTCCACTTT. It encodes CASSLGAGSGNDSPLHF.

The DNA of the CDR3 is TGTGCCAGCAGTACAGCCCTATATAATTCACCCCTCCACTTT. Its translation is CASSTALYNSPLHF. The V and J genes are TRBV2 and TRBJ1-6, with D uncertain. This CDR3 has 14 residues. Germline V gene sequence: CDR1 SNHLY, CDR2 FYNNEI. Trimming removed 5 bases at V and 4 bases at J, with 9 bases between.

The chain employs TRBV18 and TRBJ2-2, with a weak D call TRBD1 (7 bases). CDR3 size: 15 residues. The germline V and J ends were trimmed by 3 bases and 5 bases, with 13 bases remaining between them. CDR1 and CDR2 (germline): KGHSH, LQKENI. For the CDR3, the DNA is TGTGCCAGCTCACCGAACCAGGGGGGAACCGGGGAGCTGTTTTTT. Encoded protein: CASSPNQGGTGELFF.

The rearrangement joins TRBV24-1 to TRBJ2-1, with TRBD1 identical over 9 bases. The germline V gene encodes CDR1 KGHDR and CDR2 SFDVKD. Trimming took 1 base from V and 10 from J; bases not matched to a gene: 10. The CDR3 extends over 16 amino acids. The CDR3 DNA reads TGTGCCACCAGTGATTTTAGGACAGGGGCCCCCGCCGAGCAGTTCTTC. It translates to CATSDFRTGAPAEQFF.

V and J are TRBV11-2 and TRBJ1-6; D remains unclear. The length of the CDR3 is 18 residues. The V end was cut by 3 bases, the J end by 7 bases, with 22 bases between. Germline values: CDR1 SGHAT, CDR2 FQNNGV. The CDR3 reads CASSLGQAPGAGNSPLHF. The CDR3 nucleotides read TGTGCCAGCAGCTTGGGCCAGGCCCCTGGCGCGGGGAATTCACCCCTCCACTTT.

The V call is TRBV7-3, the J call TRBJ1-6, with D uncertain. The germline gives CDR1 SGHTA, CDR2 FQGTGA. This CDR3 contains 15 residues. Trimming took 5 bases from V and 10 from J, leaving 18 bases between them. DNA of the CDR3: TGTGCCAGCAGCCCGGGGTCCCAAATGATATCACCCCTCCACTTT. Protein sequence: CASSPGSQMISPLHF.